Below are 4 T cell receptor beta chains sequenced from a single sample in a study of blood T cell repertoires in COVID-19. TCRdb keeps only in-frame clones here, not all; method: immunoSEQ multiplex PCR. The table has 90,000 to 120,000 clones, around 86% seen once. The sample comprised peripheral blood. The source of these receptors is a woman aged 70 to 79 with acute or convalescent COVID-19.

V gene TRBV2 combines with J gene TRBJ2-1, with TRBD1 as a possible D gene (6 bases). Germline lookup yields CDR1 SNHLY and CDR2 FYNNEI. The V and J ends lost 11 bases and 2 bases respectively, with 19 bases between them. The CDR3 loop spans 15 amino acids. The CDR3 sequence is CAPGGREIPYNEQFF. The CDR3 DNA follows: TGTGCCCCTGGGGGCAGGGAGATTCCCTACAATGAGCAGTTCTTC.

V and J are TRBV28 and TRBJ1-1, with a weak D call TRBD1 (6 bases). CDR3 length equals 14 residues. CDR1 is MDHEN and CDR2 is SYDVKM in the germline V gene. V lost 5 bases, J lost 3 bases, and 13 bases lay in between. CDR3 in DNA: TGTGCCAGCAGTCGAGACAGGTTCTACACTGAAGCTTTCTTT. Amino acid sequence: CASSRDRFYTEAFF.

V is TRBV6-5 and J is TRBJ1-1; 7 positions agree with TRBD1. After removal of 6 bases from V and 0 bases from J, the junction contained 4 bases not matched to a gene. This CDR3 has 14 amino acids. CDR1 and CDR2 (germline): MNHEY, SVGAGI. The CDR3: CASRRTGLNTEAFF. CDR3 coding DNA: TGTGCCAGCAGGCGGACAGGACTGAACACTGAAGCTTTCTTT.

CDR3 sequence reads: CASSLQSGQGGSPLHF. CDR3 coding DNA: TGTGCCAGCAGCTTACAATCGGGACAGGGAGGATCACCCCTCCACTTT. This chain connects TRBV7-9 to TRBJ1-6; 9 nucleotides agree with TRBD1. The CDR3 runs 16 residues. Germline loops: CDR1 SEHNR, CDR2 FQNEAQ (reference sequence). Trimming took 2 bases from V and 10 from J; bases not matched to a gene: 9.